These 17 T cell receptor beta chains originate from one sample sequenced in a study of cytomegalovirus exposure and HLA in healthy donors (dated by TCRdb to about 2017). Receptor libraries were prepared by the immunoSEQ multiplex PCR assay. TCRdb obtained this table from immuneACCESS and retained in-frame rearrangements with V and J assigned. These tables miss some clones; where compared with another copy, unresolved V genes account for less than half of the shortfall, and the remainder is unexplained. Within this sample are about 160,000 clones, with 65% to 90% of them counted one time only. The top ten clonotypes cover around 2.3% of the sample. The material sequenced was PBMCs. Source of these receptors: a woman under 30 in good health and CMV-seronegative.

This clone appeared a few times. V gene TRBV6-1 combines with J gene TRBJ1-2, with 7 bases aligning to TRBD1. Trimming cost V 4 bases and J 4 bases; bases outside gene matches: 6. Germline values: CDR1 MNHNS, CDR2 SASEGT. This CDR3 contains 14 residues. The CDR3 reads CASSVLPGGYGYTF. In nucleotides, the CDR3 is TGTGCCAGCAGTGTACTTCCAGGGGGCTATGGCTACACCTTC.

This sequence joins TRBV4-1 and TRBJ2-1; 9 positions match TRBD2. The CDR3 has 15 amino acids. Germline V gene data show CDR1 as MGHRA and CDR2 as YSYEKL. Losses at the gene ends were 10 bases for V and 3 bases for J; bases not matched to a gene: 10. Written as DNA, the CDR3 is TGCGCCACCGGGGTTGGCGGGGGGGACTACAATGAGCAGTTCTTC. This translates into CATGVGGGDYNEQFF.

The rearrangement uses TRBV9 and TRBJ2-2; 15 bases align to TRBD2. Unmatched junction bases numbered 7, after V lost 3 bases and J lost 4 bases. This CDR3 contains 18 residues. In germline, CDR1 is SGDLS, CDR2 YYNGEE. The CDR3 nucleotides read TGTGCCAGCAGCGCCCTCCCGGGACTAGCGGGGGGCACCGGGGAGCTGTTTTTT. Its protein product is CASSALPGLAGGTGELFF.

DNA of the CDR3: TGTGCCAGCAGCTTGGCCATACTAGCGGGAGTATGGAATGAGCAGTTCTTC. Protein: CASSLAILAGVWNEQFF. The gene calls are TRBV5-6 and TRBJ2-1; 11 bases line up with TRBD2. CDR3 size: 17 residues. Germline CDR1 SGHDT, CDR2 YYEEEE. With V trimmed by 0 bases and J by 7 bases, 9 bases remained unmatched.

The chain recombines TRBV5-1 with TRBJ1-2; D uncertain. CDR3 length equals 14 residues. Germline assignment: CDR1 SGHRS and CDR2 YFSETQ. Trimming removed 2 bases from V and 2 bases from J, with 10 bases in between. CDR3 nucleotides: TGCGCCAGCAGCTTATATTCCGAGAACTATGGCTACACCTTC. Translated: CASSLYSENYGYTF.

The rearrangement links TRBV7-6 to TRBJ2-3, with 8 bases identical to TRBD2. V lost 0 bases to trimming and J lost 2 bases; unmatched junction nucleotides: 10. The CDR3 is 18 amino acids. Germline V gene data show CDR1 as SGHVS and CDR2 as FNYEAQ. The CDR3 bases are TGTGCCAGCAGCTTAGCGCCGGGGGGGGGCTCCCTCACAGATACGCAGTATTTT. This gives the protein CASSLAPGGGSLTDTQYF.

Here the CDR3 reads CASERNTEAFF. In nucleotides, the CDR3 is TGTGCCAGCGAGCGAAACACTGAAGCTTTCTTT. V and J are TRBV5-4 and TRBJ1-1; D ambiguous. The V gene lost 7 bases and the J gene lost 2 bases, with 6 bases spanning the gap. The CDR3 consists of 11 residues. Per the germline V gene, CDR1 is SGHNT and CDR2 is YYREEE (reference sequence).

The chain couples TRBV9 to TRBJ2-1; the match to TRBD2 covers 7 bases. The V and J ends lost 4 bases and 3 bases, in that order; junction bases with no gene match: 16. Germline CDR1 and CDR2: SGDLS and YYNGEE. The CDR3 is 18 residues long. This chain's CDR3 is CASSPLVGGGGNYNEQFF. In DNA form, the CDR3 reads TGTGCCAGCAGCCCCCTCGTGGGTGGCGGGGGAAACTACAATGAGCAGTTCTTC. Drawing the rest from reference TRBV9 and TRBJ2-1, the complete variable domain is DSGVTQTPKHLITATGQRVTLRCSPRSGDLSVYWYQQSLDQGLQFLIQYYNGEERAKGNILERFSAQQFPDLHSELNLSSLELGDSALYFCASSPLVGGGGNYNEQFFGPGTRLTVL.

Worth noting for this clone: The sample holds other DNA sequences that translate to the same CDR3. V is TRBV10-2 and J is TRBJ1-5; the D gene is possibly TRBD1 (5 bases). The V gene's germline CDR1 is WSHSY and CDR2 SAAADI. This CDR3 contains 14 residues. V dropped 6 bases and J dropped 4 bases, with 13 bases sitting between them. The CDR3 sequence is CASSEGGANQPQHF. Here the CDR3 DNA reads TGCGCCAGCAGCGAGGGAGGGGCGAATCAGCCCCAGCATTTT.

The V call is TRBV19, the J call TRBJ2-5; weak D call: TRBD1 (6 bases). The germline CDR1 and CDR2 sequences are LNHDA and SQIVND (reference sequence). The germline V and J ends were trimmed by 10 bases and 2 bases, with 23 bases remaining between them. The CDR3 extends over 16 amino acids. CDR3 protein: CATKYPQGQPQETQYF. CDR3 sequence (DNA): TGTGCCACTAAATATCCACAGGGCCAACCACAAGAGACCCAGTACTTC.

For the CDR3, the DNA is TGTGCCAGCAGCGGTACAGGGAGTTGGTCTGGAAACACCATATATTTT. Its protein product is CASSGTGSWSGNTIYF. The J gene is TRBJ1-3, the V gene TRBV9; perhaps TRBD1 as D (6 bases). This CDR3 is 16 amino acids long. Trimming removed 3 bases at V and 1 base at J, with 14 bases between. Germline CDR1 and CDR2: SGDLS and YYNGEE.

V is TRBV30 and J is TRBJ1-2; D unclear. The CDR3 runs to 15 residues. Trimming pared 2 bases from V and 7 bases from J, leaving 20 bases between. Germline V gene data show CDR1 as GTSNPN and CDR2 as SVGIG (reference sequence). CDR3 DNA sequence: TGTGCCTGGAGTTTACGGCCGGCCTCGGCGGGTGGCTACACCTTC. Encoded protein: CAWSLRPASAGGYTF.

V and J are TRBV6-7 and TRBJ1-1; 11 bases agree with TRBD1. TRBV6-7 is an ORF; its function is uncertain. V shed 7 bases, J shed 3 bases, and the junction held 10 bases outside the gene matches. The CDR3 contains 16 residues. CDR3 loop: CASTPPPGQGDTEAFF. Written as DNA, the CDR3 is TGTGCCAGCACACCCCCACCGGGACAGGGGGACACTGAAGCTTTCTTT.

The genes are TRBV7-9 and TRBJ1-4, with 9 positions matching TRBD1. V shed 5 bases, J shed 7 bases, and the junction held 5 bases outside the gene matches. CDR1 is SEHNR, CDR2 FQNEAQ, per germline (reference sequence). This CDR3 has 14 amino acids. CDR3 in DNA: TGTGCCAGCAGCCTGGGACAGGGCCCTGAAAAACTGTTTTTT. Translating gives CASSLGQGPEKLFF. The variable domain in full, completed from reference TRBV7-9 and TRBJ1-4, reads DTGVSQNPRHKITKRGQNVTFRCDPISEHNRLYWYRQTLGQGPEFLTYFQNEAQLEKSRLLSDRFSAERPKGSFSTLEIQRTEQGDSAMYLCASSLGQGPEKLFFGSGTQLSVL.

The chain carries TRBV5-1 and TRBJ2-5, with 8 bases identical to TRBD2. The CDR3 is made up of 14 amino acids. CDR1 and CDR2 (germline): SGHRS, YFSETQ. V dropped 3 bases and J dropped 4; count of bases not matched to a gene: 5. The DNA for the CDR3 is TGCGCCAGCAGCTCCGCGGGGGGAAGAGAGACCCAGTACTTC. Its translation: CASSSAGGRETQYF.

This clone occurred once. The chain recombines TRBV5-1 with TRBJ2-7; 7 nucleotides align to TRBD1. The CDR3 sequence is 15 residues long. CDR1 and CDR2 (germline): SGHRS, YFSETQ. The V gene end was trimmed by 6 bases and the J gene end by 4 bases; junction bases not matched to a gene: 13. Written as DNA, the CDR3 is TGCGCCAGCACCCTCAGAGGGACAGTTGGGTACGAGCAGTACTTC. Its translation: CASTLRGTVGYEQYF. Based on the CDR3 plus reference TRBV5-1 and TRBJ2-7, the full variable domain is KAGVTQTPRYLIKTRGQQVTLSCSPISGHRSVSWYQQTPGQGLQFLFEYFSETQRNKGNFPGRFSGRQFSNSRSEMNVSTLELGDSALYLCASTLRGTVGYEQYFGPGTRLTVT.

The chain recombines TRBV5-1 with TRBJ1-3, with TRBD1 matching 8 bases. The V gene's germline CDR1 is SGHRS and CDR2 YFSETQ. J lost 4 bases, V lost 4 bases, and 16 bases had no gene match. The CDR3 has 18 amino acids. CDR3 protein: CASSHGIPQTGVGNTIYF. The CDR3 DNA sequence: TGCGCCAGCAGCCACGGTATCCCCCAGACAGGGGTAGGAAACACCATATATTTT.